The clone carrying this T cell receptor (beta chain) has just one count. Antigen specificity is unknown. V dropped 5 bases and J dropped 7; count of bases not matched to a gene: 13. The CDR3 has 15 residues. Germline lookup yields CDR1 SGHKS and CDR2 YYEKEE (reference sequence). The data belong to a study of T cell responses to AZD1222 COVID-19 vaccine. Study results and caveats: Clonal diversity was possibly underestimated, and the donors were mostly white British, with more females. The study sampled repertoires only after the peak T cell response. Of spike-specific TCRs, nearly half reportedly target regions left unmutated in variants.

Sequencing was performed with immunoSEQ multiplex PCR; in TCRdb, only in-frame clones are kept and a portion is missing. The table records 45,000 to 55,000 clones, under 90% of them present only once. The V call is TRBV5-5, the J call TRBJ2-7; 9 bases align to TRBD1. This receptor was obtained from an adult in good health. Specimen: peripheral blood, collected on day 0 of AZD1222 vaccination. Here the CDR3 DNA reads TGTGCCAGCAGGACTCGGGGGGACAGGGCCGGGGAGCAGTACTTC. This sequence encodes CASRTRGDRAGEQYF.